Below, 20 T cell receptor beta chains from the same sample are listed, as sequenced in a study of T cells in Graves' hyperthyroidism and ophthalmopathy. Regions amplified from RNA transcripts were the TCR beta CDR3 regions. A set of HTBI primers served as the primers for a first-round RT-PCR of the TCR CDR3. Each CDR3 protein gets one entry after TCRdb re-called the multiplex PCR reads with MiXCR. The repertoire holds under 800,000 distinct CDR3 sequences, with about 15% as singletons. The specimen was blood. These receptors came from a woman aged 18-35 years with Graves' hyperthyroidism.

On this clonotype itself: Likely a read error: the CDR3 ends without its conserved phenylalanine or tryptophan. V is TRBV30 and J is TRBJ1-4, with D maybe TRBD1 (6 bases). The V end lost 2 bases, the J end lost 3 bases, and 25 bases lay between the germline ends. The germline CDR1 and CDR2 sequences are GTSNPN and SVGIG (reference sequence). CDR3 length equals 19 residues. CDR3: CAWSPGGGLRITANEKLFL. CDR3 nucleotide sequence: TGTGCCTGGAGTCCAGGAGGGGGACTACGAATCACAGCTAATGAAAAACTGTTTCTT.

This clonotype has more than one count but fewer than ten. The V gene is TRBV2, the J gene TRBJ2-4; no clear D gene. Germline CDR1 reads SNHLY; CDR2 reads FYNNEI. Trimming took 7 bases from V and 8 from J, leaving 15 bases between them. The CDR3 has 13 residues. The CDR3 sequence: CASNRAHRDIQYF. The CDR3 DNA is TGTGCCAGCAATAGGGCCCATAGGGACATTCAGTACTTC.

This clonotype appeared a few times. The rearrangement links TRBV7-2 to TRBJ1-6, with a tentative D call TRBD1 (5 bases). CDR1 and CDR2 from the germline V gene are SGHTA and FQGNSA. This CDR3 has 14 amino acids. Deletions cut 4 bases from V and 2 bases from J, with 6 bases between. CDR3 sequence: CASSWDPYNSPLHF. Written as DNA, the CDR3 is TGTGCCAGCAGCTGGGACCCCTATAATTCACCCCTCCACTTT.

V usage is TRBV19 and J usage is TRBJ2-7; D unclear. The germline V and J ends were trimmed by 2 bases and 2 bases, with 16 bases remaining between them. In germline, CDR1 is LNHDA, CDR2 SQIVND (reference sequence). The CDR3 covers 16 residues. The CDR3 spells CASSIQDMAVPYEQYF. As DNA, the CDR3 is TGTGCCAGTAGTATACAAGATATGGCAGTACCCTACGAGCAGTACTTC. Based on the CDR3 plus reference TRBV19 and TRBJ2-7, the full variable domain is DGGITQSPKYLFRKEGQNVTLSCEQNLNHDAMYWYRQDPGQGLRLIYYSQIVNDFQKGDIAEGYSVSREKKESFPLTVTSAQKNPTAFYLCASSIQDMAVPYEQYFGPGTRLTVT.

The chain has TRBV27 and TRBJ2-2; 7 bases agree with TRBD1. The CDR3 has 14 amino acids. The V and J ends lost 7 bases and 3 bases, in that order; junction bases with no gene match: 5. Germline V CDR1 and CDR2: MNHEY, SMNVEV (reference sequence). The CDR3: CASNLQGYTGELFF. The CDR3 DNA reads TGTGCCAGCAATCTACAGGGGTACACCGGGGAGCTGTTTTTT.

The genes are TRBV19 and TRBJ1-5, with a possible D match to TRBD1 (5 bases). V lost 3 bases and J lost 2, with 11 bases in between. Germline CDR1 LNHDA, CDR2 SQIVND (reference sequence). This CDR3 region has 15 residues. CDR3 in amino acids: CASSIQGFGNQPQHF. In DNA, the CDR3 is TGTGCCAGTAGTATTCAGGGCTTTGGCAATCAGCCCCAGCATTTT. Based on the CDR3 plus reference TRBV19 and TRBJ1-5, the full variable domain is DGGITQSPKYLFRKEGQNVTLSCEQNLNHDAMYWYRQDPGQGLRLIYYSQIVNDFQKGDIAEGYSVSREKKESFPLTVTSAQKNPTAFYLCASSIQGFGNQPQHFGDGTRLSIL.

This clonotype was observed a few times. CDR3 in DNA: TGTGCCAGCAGCGCGAGTGGGAGTACTAATGAAAAACTGTTTTTT. Its protein product is CASSASGSTNEKLFF. V gene TRBV9 combines with J gene TRBJ1-4; D gene unclear. CDR1 and CDR2 (germline): SGDLS, YYNGEE. V was trimmed by 3 bases and J by 2 bases, leaving 11 bases between them. This CDR3 is 15 amino acids long.

This clonotype appeared once. The junction departs from germline at one end; a sequencing error may be responsible. The rearrangement links TRBV19 to TRBJ1-1, with D uncertain. The CDR3 covers 13 residues. Per the germline V gene, CDR1 is LNHDA and CDR2 is SQIVND (reference sequence). In DNA, the CDR3 is TGTGCCAGTAGTTCGCGAGGGAACACTGGAGCTTTCTTT. Translating it yields CASSSRGNTGAFF.

This clonotype has more than one count but fewer than ten. V is TRBV13 and J is TRBJ2-1, with 8 bases that match TRBD2. V lost 1 base and J lost 9; bases outside the gene matches: 8. CDR1 PRHDT and CDR2 FYEKMQ come from the germline V gene (reference sequence). This CDR3 is built from 15 residues. CDR3 sequence (DNA): TGTGCCAGCAGCTTAGCTACGGGGGGGGGCGGTGAGCAGTTCTTC. It translates to CASSLATGGGGEQFF.

This clonotype was recorded a few times. The genes are TRBV27 and TRBJ2-1, with no clear D. The CDR3 consists of 16 residues. Per the germline V gene, CDR1 is MNHEY and CDR2 is SMNVEV (reference sequence). V was pared by 7 bases and J by 0 bases, with 16 bases between. The CDR3 DNA follows: TGTGCCAGCACTGGCCCTGGTTCCCGCTCCTACAATGAGCAGTTCTTC. Translating it yields CASTGPGSRSYNEQFF.

This chain joins TRBV9 and TRBJ2-7; D unresolved. The V and J ends lost 2 bases and 7 bases respectively, with 19 bases between them. The CDR3 loop spans 15 amino acids. The germline V gene has CDR1 SGDLS and CDR2 YYNGEE. CDR3 bases: TGTGCCAGCAGCGTGAGTATCAAGCCACCTTATGAGCAGTACTTC. It specifies CASSVSIKPPYEQYF.

This clonotype was detected many times. This chain connects TRBV7-9 to TRBJ2-5, with 7 bases identical to TRBD2. CDR1 and CDR2 (germline): SEHNR, FQNEAQ (reference sequence). The ends lost 5 bases at V and 5 bases at J; junction bases unmatched: 8. This CDR3 comprises 14 residues. Written as DNA, the CDR3 is TGTGCCAGCAGCCCCCTCGGGGGGACGGAGACCCAGTACTTC. This encodes CASSPLGGTETQYF.

This clonotype appeared a few times. The V gene is TRBV29-1, the J gene TRBJ2-1; 8 bases are shared with TRBD2. The V and J ends lost 4 bases and 9 bases, in that order; junction bases with no gene match: 5. Germline V gene data show CDR1 as SQVTM and CDR2 as ANQGSEA. CDR3 length: 12 residues. The CDR3 DNA reads as TGCAGCGTTGCCCGGGGGGGGGGTGAGCAGTTCTTC. Translating it yields CSVARGGGEQFF.

This clonotype has at least ten counts. This rearrangement joins TRBV20-1 to TRBJ2-1; TRBD2 agrees at 8 bases. CDR1 and CDR2 from the germline V gene are DFQATT and SNEGSKA (reference sequence). Losses at the gene ends were 3 bases for V and 7 bases for J; bases not matched to a gene: 5. The CDR3 has 13 residues. The CDR3 bases are TGCAGTGCTAGCCCGGGGGGGACGAATGAGCAGTTCTTC. Protein product: CSASPGGTNEQFF.

The CDR3 is CASSPIAGGNYEQYF. For the CDR3, the DNA is TGCGCCAGCAGCCCTATAGCGGGAGGTAACTACGAGCAGTACTTC. J is TRBJ2-7 and V is TRBV4-3; the match to TRBD2 covers 10 bases. This CDR3 is built from 15 residues. Germline V gene data show CDR1 as LGHNA and CDR2 as YSLEER. The ends lost 4 bases at V and 3 bases at J; junction bases unmatched: 6.

The sample holds a few counts of this clonotype. This rearrangement joins TRBV28 to TRBJ2-7; D not resolved. CDR1 is MDHEN and CDR2 is SYDVKM in the germline V gene. V lost 7 bases to trimming and J lost 3 bases, with 7 bases between them. This CDR3 is 11 amino acids long. The chain's CDR3 is CASTRLYEQYF. The CDR3 nucleotides read TGTGCCAGCACCAGGCTCTACGAGCAGTACTTC.

This clonotype was counted at least ten times. The chain couples TRBV3-1 to TRBJ2-7, with D hard to call. Trimming removed 6 bases from V and 9 bases from J, with 12 bases in between. Germline V CDR1 and CDR2: LGHDT, YNNKEL (reference sequence). The CDR3 extends over 11 amino acids. DNA of the CDR3: TGTGCCAGCAGTCTAGGCCCGCGGCAGTACTTC. It specifies CASSLGPRQYF.

There are a few counts of this clonotype. The chain uses TRBV5-4 and TRBJ2-7; D is unclear. CDR1 and CDR2 from the germline V gene are SGHNT and YYREEE (reference sequence). This CDR3 is built from 13 residues. V was shortened by 8 bases and J by 0 bases, with 12 bases between the two germline ends. CDR3 sequence reads: CASQNENSYEQYF. The CDR3 DNA is TGTGCCAGTCAGAACGAAAACTCCTACGAGCAGTACTTC.

A word on this clonotype: With a much larger clone just one base away, this may be a read error. This chain joins TRBV11-3 and TRBJ2-1; no clear D gene. The CDR3 is 13 amino acids. CDR1 is SGHNT and CDR2 is YENEEA in the germline V gene. Trimming shortened V by 8 bases and J by 4 bases, and 12 bases separated the two germline ends. Here the CDR3 reads CASCRRGYNEQFF. In DNA, the CDR3 is TGTGCCAGCTGCCGACGCGGTTACAATGAGCAGTTCTTC. Full variable domain (remainder filled in from reference TRBV11-3 and TRBJ2-1): EAGVVQSPRYKIIEKKQPVAFWCNPISGHNTLYWYLQNLGQGPELLIRYENEEAVDDSQLPKDRFSAERLKGVDSTLKIQPAELGDSAVYLCASCRRGYNEQFFGPGTRLTVL.

This clonotype was counted at least ten times. The gene calls are TRBV11-2 and TRBJ2-5, with D possibly being TRBD2 (5 bases). Germline values: CDR1 SGHAT, CDR2 FQNNGV. This CDR3 has 17 amino acids. Between the trimmed V and J ends, which lost 3 bases and 5 bases, there was a span of 22 bases. The CDR3 DNA reads as TGTGCCAGCAGCTTCCTAGGGAGCCTAGGCGGTAGGGAGACCCAGTACTTC. Its translation is CASSFLGSLGGRETQYF.